These 24 T cell receptor beta chains share one sample of origin, sequenced in a study of blood T cell repertoires in COVID-19. The method was immunoSEQ multiplex PCR; TCRdb's version includes in-frame clones alone and lacks a portion of them. The sample shows approximately 250,000 clones, about 93% of them seen only once. Material for sequencing was peripheral blood. These receptors all stem from a young man with COVID-19, enrolled during active disease.

CDR3 in DNA: TGCGCCAGCAGCTTGGGGACAGGGGGCAGGGATGAAGCTTTCTTT. This encodes CASSLGTGGRDEAFF. The chain employs TRBV5-1 and TRBJ1-1; 11 bases align to TRBD1. The CDR3 runs to 15 residues. Germline V gene data show CDR1 as SGHRS and CDR2 as YFSETQ. The V segment lost 0 bases and the J segment 7 bases; nucleotides outside the gene matches: 5. Together with reference TRBV5-1 and TRBJ1-1, the CDR3 gives the full variable domain: KAGVTQTPRYLIKTRGQQVTLSCSPISGHRSVSWYQQTPGQGLQFLFEYFSETQRNKGNFPGRFSGRQFSNSRSEMNVSTLELGDSALYLCASSLGTGGRDEAFFGQGTRLTVV.

This clone has a single count. CDR3: CASRVRQRLSSYNEQFF. The CDR3 nucleotides are TGTGCCAGCAGGGTAAGACAGAGACTTAGCTCCTACAATGAGCAGTTCTTC. The gene calls are TRBV2 and TRBJ2-1; TRBD1 might be the D (5 bases). This CDR3 has 17 amino acids. Germline loops: CDR1 SNHLY, CDR2 FYNNEI. V was shortened by 6 bases and J by 0 bases, with 18 bases between the two germline ends.

This clone occurred once. CDR3 protein: CASSLDSADTQYF. The DNA for the CDR3 is TGTGCCAGCAGCTTAGACTCGGCAGATACGCAGTATTTT. V and J are TRBV7-3 and TRBJ2-3; no reliable D call. The CDR3 has 13 amino acids. V lost 2 bases and J lost 4, with 7 bases in between. Per germline, CDR1 SGHTA and CDR2 FQGTGA.

This clone was picked up one time. The CDR3 sequence is CASSLRQGVGTEAFF. The CDR3 region has the DNA TGTGCCAGCAGCCTTCGACAGGGGGTAGGAACTGAAGCTTTCTTT. This chain uses TRBV13 with TRBJ1-1; 9 nucleotides line up with TRBD1. This CDR3 contains 15 residues. V shed 5 bases, J shed 5 bases, and the junction held 9 bases outside the gene matches. Germline lookup yields CDR1 PRHDT and CDR2 FYEKMQ (reference sequence).

The chain carries TRBV27 and TRBJ2-5; unclear D gene. The germline V and J ends were trimmed by 2 bases and 3 bases, with 7 bases remaining between them. CDR3 size: 13 residues. Looked up from germline, CDR1 is MNHEY and CDR2 is SMNVEV (reference sequence). This CDR3 reads CASSLRSEETQYF. The CDR3 bases are TGTGCCAGCAGTTTACGGTCTGAAGAGACCCAGTACTTC.

The V gene is TRBV19, the J gene TRBJ1-5; possibly TRBD1 for D (5 bases). Trimming took off 3 bases at V and 6 bases at J, with 6 bases between the two ends. This CDR3 is built from 12 residues. The germline V gene encodes CDR1 LNHDA and CDR2 SQIVND (reference sequence). CDR3 protein: CASSIRVQPQHF. CDR3 bases: TGTGCCAGTAGTATCAGGGTTCAGCCCCAGCATTTT. The full variable domain, completed using reference TRBV19 and TRBJ1-5, is DGGITQSPKYLFRKEGQNVTLSCEQNLNHDAMYWYRQDPGQGLRLIYYSQIVNDFQKGDIAEGYSVSREKKESFPLTVTSAQKNPTAFYLCASSIRVQPQHFGDGTRLSIL.

The sample holds one count of this clone. V gene TRBV5-4 combines with J gene TRBJ2-5, with 15 bases matching TRBD2. In germline, CDR1 is SGHNT, CDR2 YYREEE (reference sequence). The CDR3 extends over 13 amino acids. V shed 4 bases and J 12 bases; nucleotides not matched to a gene: 4. DNA for the CDR3: TGTGCCAGCAGCGCCGGACTAGCGGGGGGGAAGTACTTC. Translation gives CASSAGLAGGKYF.

This clone was counted once. This sequence joins TRBV2 and TRBJ1-2, with 11 bases that match TRBD1. V lost 7 bases, J lost 4 bases, and 5 bases stayed unmatched. CDR3 length: 14 amino acids. Looked up from germline, CDR1 is SNHLY and CDR2 is FYNNEI. The CDR3 spells CASTGQGAVYGYTF. The CDR3 DNA is TGTGCCAGCACTGGACAGGGGGCTGTCTATGGCTACACCTTC.

The chain combines TRBV5-1 with TRBJ1-6, with 11 bases fitting TRBD1. From germline, CDR1 is SGHRS and CDR2 YFSETQ. V shed 3 bases, J shed 10 bases, and the junction held 6 bases outside the gene matches. The CDR3 length is 15 residues. CDR3 loop: CASSYGQGARSPLHF. The CDR3 region has the DNA TGCGCCAGCAGCTACGGACAGGGGGCAAGGTCACCCCTCCACTTT. The complete variable domain, with remaining parts taken from reference TRBV5-1 and TRBJ1-6, reads KAGVTQTPRYLIKTRGQQVTLSCSPISGHRSVSWYQQTPGQGLQFLFEYFSETQRNKGNFPGRFSGRQFSNSRSEMNVSTLELGDSALYLCASSYGQGARSPLHFGNGTRLTVT.

This chain uses TRBV7-3 with TRBJ1-6, with TRBD1 matching over 7 bases. The junction had 5 bases not matched to a gene; V was cut back by 3 bases and J by 6 bases. This CDR3 is built from 15 residues. From germline, CDR1 is SGHTA and CDR2 FQGTGA. The CDR3 loop reads CASSLWGDSNSPLHF. In DNA, the CDR3 is TGTGCCAGCAGCTTGTGGGGGGACAGTAATTCACCCCTCCACTTT.

The gene calls are TRBV7-9 and TRBJ2-1, with 8 bases identical to TRBD2. V shed 6 bases, J shed 3 bases, and the junction held 13 bases outside the gene matches. Germline V gene sequence: CDR1 SEHNR, CDR2 FQNEAQ (reference sequence). The length of the CDR3 is 17 residues. CDR3 loop: CASSPIGVAGSYNEQFF. The CDR3 DNA reads as TGTGCCAGCAGTCCGATAGGGGTAGCGGGGAGCTACAATGAGCAGTTCTTC.

The chain combines TRBV2 with TRBJ1-1; the match to TRBD1 covers 8 bases. With V trimmed by 4 bases and J by 0 bases, 7 bases remained unmatched. This CDR3 comprises 16 residues. The germline V gene encodes CDR1 SNHLY and CDR2 FYNNEI. In DNA, the CDR3 is TGTGCCAGCAGTGTGGACAGGGTGATCGTGAACACTGAAGCTTTCTTT. Translation gives CASSVDRVIVNTEAFF. Full variable domain (remainder filled in from reference TRBV2 and TRBJ1-1): EPEVTQTPSHQVTQMGQEVILRCVPISNHLYFYWYRQILGQKVEFLVSFYNNEISEKSEIFDDQFSVERPDGSNFTLKIRSTKLEDSAMYFCASSVDRVIVNTEAFFGQGTRLTVV.

This sequence joins TRBV30 and TRBJ2-7; 9 positions match TRBD1. Germline CDR1 GTSNPN, CDR2 SVGIG (reference sequence). The CDR3 covers 12 residues. V gave up 5 bases and J gave up 6 bases; unmatched junction bases: 5. CDR3 protein: CAWGTGSGEQYF. CDR3 in DNA: TGTGCCTGGGGGACAGGGTCCGGCGAGCAGTACTTC.

This chain connects TRBV6-5 to TRBJ2-5, with D maybe TRBD2 (7 bases). The germline CDR1 and CDR2 sequences are MNHEY and SVGAGI. With 2 bases removed from V and 7 bases from J, the gap between germline ends came to 14 bases. CDR3 length: 14 amino acids. DNA of the CDR3: TGTGCCAGCAGTTACGGGCAGGGGAGGGCGACCCAGTACTTC. Encoded protein: CASSYGQGRATQYF.

This chain connects TRBV5-4 to TRBJ2-6; 8 nucleotides line up with TRBD1. This CDR3 contains 16 residues. V lost 2 bases to trimming and J lost 4 bases; unmatched junction nucleotides: 5. Germline V gene data show CDR1 as SGHNT and CDR2 as YYREEE (reference sequence). The CDR3 protein is CASSLRTGYGANVLTF. CDR3 nucleotides: TGTGCCAGCAGCTTACGGACAGGGTACGGGGCCAACGTCCTGACTTTC.

V and J are TRBV4-1 and TRBJ2-7; TRBD2 aligns across 9 bases. Germline CDR1 is MGHRA and CDR2 is YSYEKL. The CDR3 runs 14 residues. Trimming removed 5 bases from V and 6 bases from J; junction bases left unmatched: 8. The CDR3 loop reads CASSAGTSLTEQYF. The CDR3 DNA is TGCGCCAGCAGCGCCGGGACTAGCTTAACCGAGCAGTACTTC.

The chain uses TRBV12-3 or TRBV12-4 and TRBJ2-7; tentative D call: TRBD1 (6 bases). The CDR3 length is 12 residues. V was trimmed by 5 bases and J by 2 bases, leaving 7 bases between them. CDR3 loop: CASSQGTYEQYF. In DNA form, the CDR3 reads TGTGCCAGCAGTCAGGGGACCTACGAGCAGTACTTC.

The J gene is TRBJ1-5, the V gene TRBV27; TRBD1 is a possible D gene (5 bases). The CDR3 consists of 14 residues. Germline V gives CDR1 MNHEY, CDR2 SMNVEV (reference sequence). V was pared by 4 bases and J by 7 bases, with 14 bases between. The CDR3 sequence: CASSYGALGQPQHF. For the CDR3, the DNA is TGTGCCAGCAGTTATGGGGCGCTGGGACAGCCCCAGCATTTT.

The genes are TRBV11-3 and TRBJ2-5; 7 nucleotides align to TRBD1. V shed 5 bases, J shed 2 bases, and the junction held 5 bases outside the gene matches. The length of the CDR3 is 14 residues. Germline V gives CDR1 SGHNT, CDR2 YENEEA. The CDR3 sequence: CASSPTGAQETQYF. CDR3 in DNA: TGTGCCAGCAGCCCTACAGGGGCGCAAGAGACCCAGTACTTC.

This chain joins TRBV30 and TRBJ1-6, with 7 bases fitting TRBD1. The CDR3 sequence is 14 residues long. Germline V gene sequence: CDR1 GTSNPN, CDR2 SVGIG (reference sequence). Trimming removed 3 bases from V and 3 bases from J; junction bases left unmatched: 2. CDR3: CAWRRDSYNSPLHF. CDR3 nucleotides: TGTGCCTGGAGGCGGGACAGCTATAATTCACCCCTCCACTTT.

This clone appeared a single time. The V call is TRBV11-2, the J call TRBJ2-5; TRBD2 agrees at 10 bases. The germline V gene has CDR1 SGHAT and CDR2 FQNNGV. There are 19 residues in the CDR3. With 5 bases clipped from V and 2 bases from J, the junction kept 17 bases outside the gene matches. The CDR3 bases are TGTGCCAGCAGCCCCAATCCCGGGACTAGCGAAGGGTGGCAAGAGACCCAGTACTTC. Residues: CASSPNPGTSEGWQETQYF.

V gene TRBV3-1 (or the pseudogene TRBV3-2) combines with J gene TRBJ1-1; D is uncertain. This CDR3 has 13 amino acids. Germline lookup yields CDR1 LGHDT and CDR2 YNNKEL (reference sequence). V was clipped by 1 base and J by 7 bases, with 10 bases between them. The CDR3 coding sequence is TGTGCCAGCAGCCAAGGGTCCCAGGTTGAAGCTTTCTTT. Protein sequence: CASSQGSQVEAFF.

In its sample, this clone was seen once. This chain joins TRBV2 and TRBJ1-1; 7 positions match TRBD1. The junction had 3 bases not matched to a gene; V was cut back by 5 bases and J by 0 bases. CDR3 length: 14 residues. Germline CDR1 is SNHLY and CDR2 is FYNNEI. The CDR3 loop is CASSKQGMNTEAFF. CDR3 bases: TGTGCCAGCAGTAAACAGGGGATGAACACTGAAGCTTTCTTT.

This chain connects TRBV15 to TRBJ1-3; D possibly corresponds to TRBD1 (6 bases). Trimming removed 3 bases from V and 0 bases from J, with 15 bases in between. Germline V gene data show CDR1 as LNHNV and CDR2 as YYDKDF (reference sequence). The CDR3 is 17 residues long. CDR3 loop: CATSRDSRGNSGNTIYF. The DNA of the CDR3 is TGTGCCACCAGCAGGGACTCCAGGGGTAACTCTGGAAACACCATATATTTT.